This T cell receptor beta chain was profiled in a study of T cells in Graves' hyperthyroidism and ophthalmopathy. This clonotype was counted ten times or more. RNA transcripts were the template for amplifying TCR beta CDR3 regions. Carried out on the TCR CDR3, a first-round RT-PCR used the HTBI primer set. Using its own MiXCR run on the multiplex PCR reads, TCRdb lists one record per CDR3 protein. The table includes approximately 210,000 distinct CDR3 sequences, approximately 17% detected once. This receptor was identified in a man aged 45-65 years with Graves' hyperthyroidism. The sample consisted of blood.

The CDR3, as DNA: TGCGCCAGCAGCCAAGATAATGTTAGGGAGGGCGAGCAGTTCTTC. Its protein is CASSQDNVREGEQFF. The chain joins TRBV4-1 to TRBJ2-1, with 7 bases matching TRBD2. The CDR3 is 15 amino acids. Germline lookup yields CDR1 MGHRA and CDR2 YSYEKL. V lost 0 bases and J lost 10; bases outside the gene matches: 9.